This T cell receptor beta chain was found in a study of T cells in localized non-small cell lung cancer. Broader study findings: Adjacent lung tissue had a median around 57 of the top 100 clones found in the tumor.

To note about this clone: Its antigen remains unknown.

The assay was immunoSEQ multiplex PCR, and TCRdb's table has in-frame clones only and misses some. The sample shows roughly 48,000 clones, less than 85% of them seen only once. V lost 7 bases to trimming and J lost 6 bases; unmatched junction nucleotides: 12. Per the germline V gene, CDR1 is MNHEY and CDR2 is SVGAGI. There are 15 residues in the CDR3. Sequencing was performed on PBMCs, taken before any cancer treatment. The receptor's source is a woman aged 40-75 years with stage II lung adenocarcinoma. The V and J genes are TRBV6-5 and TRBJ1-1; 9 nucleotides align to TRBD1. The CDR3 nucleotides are TGTGCCAGCATCCGACAGGGGGGGTTCAACGCTGAAGCTTTCTTT. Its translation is CASIRQGGFNAEAFF.